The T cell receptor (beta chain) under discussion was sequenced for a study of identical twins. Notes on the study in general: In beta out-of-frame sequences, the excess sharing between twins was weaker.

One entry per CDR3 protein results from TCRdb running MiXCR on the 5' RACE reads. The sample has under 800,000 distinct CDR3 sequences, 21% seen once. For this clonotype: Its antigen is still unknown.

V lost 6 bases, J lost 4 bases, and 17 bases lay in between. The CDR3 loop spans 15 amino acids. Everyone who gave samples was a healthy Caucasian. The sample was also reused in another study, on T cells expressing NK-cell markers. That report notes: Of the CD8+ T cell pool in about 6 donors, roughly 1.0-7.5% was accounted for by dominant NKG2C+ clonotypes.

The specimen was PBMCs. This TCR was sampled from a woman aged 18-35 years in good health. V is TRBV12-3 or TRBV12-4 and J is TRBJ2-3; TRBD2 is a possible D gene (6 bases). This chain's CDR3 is CASRPPRGQPDTQYF. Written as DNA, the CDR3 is TGTGCCAGCAGACCCCCGCGGGGTCAACCAGATACGCAGTATTTT.